This T cell receptor (beta chain) was profiled in a study of blood T cell repertoires in COVID-19. Looking at the study overall: Sites across the United States, Italy and Spain contributed samples from acute and convalescent COVID-19. PBMCs, B-cell-depleted T cells, or T cells provided the cDNA or gDNA that made up the material.

Per the study methods: Amplification from reference gene primers served as the basis for estimated nucleated cell counts. Some clones are missing from TCRdb's copy, which holds only in-frame ones; the method was immunoSEQ multiplex PCR. The V and J calls and clone size come from that table; D and trimming were worked out from the DNA. The sample lists hundreds of thousands of clones, 83% occurring once. V was clipped by 6 bases and J by 6 bases, with 12 bases between them. This CDR3 spans 13 amino acids. CDR1 is MNHEY and CDR2 is SVGAGI in the germline V gene. The sample taken for sequencing was peripheral blood. This chain joins TRBV6-5 and TRBJ1-5; D gene uncertain. This TCR was recovered from a woman aged 40-49 years with active or convalescent COVID-19. The chain's CDR3 is CASRGLRGQPQHF. The CDR3, as DNA: TGTGCCAGCAGAGGTTTGAGAGGTCAGCCCCAGCATTTT.